The TCR beta chain described here comes from a study of identical twins (TCRdb year 2016). Context from the whole study: To test whether fetal clonotypes persist, the study used deep sequencing on TCR alpha and beta repertoires from monozygotic twins, unrelated adults of various ages, and cord blood. To rule out contamination, the twin experiments were replicated at different times with different library preparation protocols.

All donors were healthy Caucasians. The twin cohort comprised three pairs of female monozygotic twins, all aged about 18 to 29 years. Positive isolation kits from Invitrogen were used to isolate CD4+ and CD8+ T cell populations. This clonotype came up many times. It has no known antigen specificity. No much larger clone is present one base from it, and per-base qualities are unavailable. The paper as a whole reports these results and caveats: Because the same donors could not be followed over many years, the conclusions depended on cross-sectional statistical analysis. Compared with coincidental sharing between unrelated individuals, out-of-frame TCR alpha sequences shared between twins showed an excess of sequences with low generation probability. Abundant cord blood beta clonotypes had fewer insertions, young adult naive repertoires showed a similar but weaker trend, and memory repertoires showed no such trend. Excess twin sharing in beta out-of-frame sequences was weaker because fewer shared sequences lowered the signal-to-noise ratio. Invariant T cells such as MAIT and iNKT could partly confound zero-insertion analyses, although diverse VJ usage argued against such confounding for most clonotypes. Out-of-frame TCR alpha sharing in monozygotic twins was systematically underestimated by recombination models, whereas sharing between unrelated individuals was in agreement with the recombination models.

Libraries were built with 5' RACE. Reads for this sample came from an Illumina HiSeq 2000. Template switching introduced a universal primer binding site; the final cDNA contained a unique molecular identifier, enabling accurate counting of TCR cDNA molecules. First-strand cDNA for TCR alpha and beta chains was synthesized from specific primers in the conserved constant-segment region. To control for contamination, every cDNA library carried two barcodes: a SMART-Mk sample barcode plus Illumina barcodes. Two successive PCR steps introduced TruSeq adapter sequences along with Illumina sample barcodes. The Illumina HiSeq platform was used with custom primers to sequence TCR alpha and beta cDNA libraries. As for the original processing: MiGEC processed the raw reads to extract unique molecular identifiers, while MiXCR was used to determine the CDR3 positions. Recombination models were inferred per individual with the repgenHMM and IGoR tools using an EM algorithm. The analysis of shared clonotypes was done with the tcR package in R, with sharing normalized by the product of cloneset sizes. To study raw recombination without the effects of thymic and clonal selection, out-of-frame nonproductive sequences were analyzed. The public reads were run again by TCRdb, first through fastp at Q25 and then through MiXCR, and only productive beta chains were kept. One record per CDR3 amino acid sequence lists the most common genes and DNA. The V and J calls here are based on TCRdb, not the publication. This sample comprises about 530,000 distinct CDR3 sequences, 15% of them detected only once. About 0.4% of the sample rests with the top ten.

The CDR3 goes from the cysteine to the phenylalanine over 14 residues. The only DNA kept is the CDR3, 42 bases in frame from the first base. V lost 4 bases and J lost 1 base; the stretch between them is 11 bases long. Based on the germline V gene, the CDR1 and CDR2 sequences are SGHRS and YFSETQ. This sample was also put to use in a study of yellow fever vaccine responses in identical twins. The second study also describes: According to the authors, in identical twins the way T cells responded to vaccination appeared partly convergent and partly personalized. In the study, vaccine-responding T cell clones were precisely tracked in identical twins.

This TCR came from a young woman in good health. The specimen was CD4+ T cells sorted from blood. The chain is encoded by TRBV5-1 joined to TRBJ2-5, with the D gene not clear enough to name. The nucleotides read TGCGCCAGCAGCGGGATCAGGATCCAAGAGACCCAGTACTTC. This sequence encodes CASSGIRIQETQYF.